This T cell receptor beta chain appears in the sequencing data of a study of cytomegalovirus exposure and HLA in healthy donors. Regarding the study as a whole: The study put 150 or so TCR beta chains on its list as cytomegalovirus-associated. High sensitivity and specificity were reportedly achieved when the classifier diagnosed cytomegalovirus status.

On this clone: Its antigen is as yet unknown.

CDR1 is MNHEY and CDR2 is SMNVEV in the germline V gene (reference sequence). V was clipped by 2 bases and J by 6 bases, with 14 bases between them. This CDR3 has 15 residues. TCRdb's copy holds only in-frame clones and misses some; the assay was immunoSEQ multiplex PCR. The data contain some 170,000 clones, about 89% of them seen just once; the ten biggest clones take up approximately 2.4%. Source material: PBMCs. The chain joins TRBV27 to TRBJ2-1, with D tentatively TRBD2 (5 bases). This TCR was sampled from a man between 18 and 29 years old in good health and CMV-seropositive. DNA for the CDR3: TGTGCCAGCAGTTTAAATAGCGCTGTGATCAATGAGCAGTTCTTC. Its protein product is CASSLNSAVINEQFF.